These T cell receptor beta chains were read from a single sample in a study of T cells after yellow fever vaccination. In TCRdb, the 5' RACE reads were re-called with MiXCR into one record per CDR3 protein. Altogether some 240,000 distinct CDR3 sequences are present, about 3.7% being singletons, with the ten largest covering about a fifth. The starting material was PBMCs, obtained 15 days after the yellow fever booster vaccination. These receptors were collected from a man younger than 30 who received the YFV17D yellow fever vaccine. The CDR3 runs from the conserved cysteine through the conserved F or W. The D gene is left open where the match is weak. Clone size is stated in some rows and not others, as once, few, many or a class when expanded.

DNA: TGCGCCAGCCCCTATATTGAAGAGACCCAGTACTTC
CDR3: CASPYIEETQYF
D: -
V: TRBV5-1
size: many
J: TRBJ2-5

DNA: TGTGCCAGCAGTCCTCGGACTAGCGGGGGGTATCAAGAGACCCAGTACTTC
CDR3: CASSPRTSGGYQETQYF
D: TRBD2
V: TRBV27
size: many
J: TRBJ2-5

DNA: TGTGCCACCATGGGGGCTAGCGGGGGGCCCAGCTCCTACAATGAGCAGTTCTTC
CDR3: CATMGASGGPSSYNEQFF
D: TRBD2
V: TRBV24-1
size: many
J: TRBJ2-1

DNA: TGCAGTGCTAGAGCTCTAGAAGTGAGCGTCTATCCCACAGATACGCAGTATTTT
CDR3: CSARALEVSVYPTDTQYF
D: -
V: TRBV20-1
size: many
J: TRBJ2-3

DNA: TGCGCCAGCAGCCCCCACCGGGACACCACGACCGGGGAGCTGTTTTTT
CDR3: CASSPHRDTTTGELFF
D: -
V: TRBV5-1
size: many
J: TRBJ2-2

DNA: TGTGCCAGCAGACGACAGGGGACCGGGGAGCTGTTTTTT
CDR3: CASRRQGTGELFF
D: TRBD1
V: TRBV6-5
size: many
J: TRBJ2-2

DNA: TGTGCCAGTAGTATAGGGGGCACGGATACGCAGTATTTT
CDR3: CASSIGGTDTQYF
D: -
V: TRBV19
size: -
J: TRBJ2-3

DNA: TGTGCCAGCAGCTCACAGGTTCCCGGGGAGCTGTTTTTT
CDR3: CASSSQVPGELFF
D: -
V: TRBV7-3
size: many
J: TRBJ2-2

DNA: TGTGCCAGCAGTCGTACAGGATCTTATGAGCAGTACTTC
CDR3: CASSRTGSYEQYF
D: -
V: TRBV27
size: many
J: TRBJ2-7

DNA: TGTGCCAGCAGCTTAGCTGCGACAGGGGTTTCTACCAGGACAGATACGCAGTATTTT
CDR3: CASSLAATGVSTRTDTQYF
D: TRBD1
V: TRBV7-8
size: many
J: TRBJ2-3

DNA: TGTGCCAGCAGCTCGCTCGAGGGGCCCTATGGCTACACCTTC
CDR3: CASSSLEGPYGYTF
D: -
V: TRBV7-2
size: many
J: TRBJ1-2

DNA: TGTGCCAGCAGTCGACCGGGGGTGGGGGGCTACACCTTC
CDR3: CASSRPGVGGYTF
D: -
V: TRBV12-3/TRBV12-4
size: few
J: TRBJ1-2

DNA: TGTGCCAGCAGGGAACAGGGGATCAACACTGAAGCTTTCTTT
CDR3: CASREQGINTEAFF
D: TRBD1
V: TRBV5-6
size: many
J: TRBJ1-1

DNA: TGTGCCAGCAGAAGGACAGGGCCGAACACTGAAGCTTTCTTT
CDR3: CASRRTGPNTEAFF
D: TRBD1
V: TRBV12-3/TRBV12-4
size: many
J: TRBJ1-1

DNA: TGCGCCAGCAGGGTGACAGGGACAGATACGCAGTATTTT
CDR3: CASRVTGTDTQYF
D: TRBD1
V: TRBV5-1
size: many
J: TRBJ2-3

DNA: TGCGCCAGCAGCCAAGACAGGCCCGGACAGGGGGTATGTTATGGCTACACCTTC
CDR3: CASSQDRPGQGVCYGYTF
D: TRBD1
V: TRBV4-3
size: many
J: TRBJ1-2

DNA: TGCGCCAGCAGCTTGGCAGGTATTGGAAACACCATATATTTT
CDR3: CASSLAGIGNTIYF
D: -
V: TRBV5-1
size: many
J: TRBJ1-3

DNA: TGTGCCAGCAGCTTATTTGGGGGGGACACTGAAGCTTTCTTT
CDR3: CASSLFGGDTEAFF
D: -
V: TRBV7-2
size: many
J: TRBJ1-1

DNA: TGCGCCAGCAGTAAAACAGCGGGGGGCTCCTACAATGAGCAGTTCTTC
CDR3: CASSKTAGGSYNEQFF
D: TRBD2
V: TRBV10-1
size: -
J: TRBJ2-1

DNA: TGCAGTGCTAGAGATTTCGCGAAAAACACTGAAGCTTTCTTT
CDR3: CSARDFAKNTEAFF
D: -
V: TRBV20-1
size: many
J: TRBJ1-1

DNA: TGTGCCAGCAGCTTCACAGGGGGAGCTGAAGCTTTCTTT
CDR3: CASSFTGGAEAFF
D: TRBD1
V: TRBV7-9
size: many
J: TRBJ1-1

DNA: TGTGCCAGTACCAAAGGAGACGGACTCAATCAGCCCCAGCATTTT
CDR3: CASTKGDGLNQPQHF
D: -
V: TRBV19
size: few
J: TRBJ1-5

DNA: TGTGCCAGCAGACCCGGGGGGGGGCGAACCACAGATACGCAGTATTTT
CDR3: CASRPGGGRTTDTQYF
D: TRBD2
V: TRBV7-2
size: many
J: TRBJ2-3

DNA: TGTGCCAGCATGTCAAAGGACCTCAATCAGCCCCAGCATTTT
CDR3: CASMSKDLNQPQHF
D: -
V: TRBV21-1
size: many
J: TRBJ1-5

DNA: TGTGCCAGCAGCGTTCGGGACAGAAGCTCCTACGAGCAGTACTTC
CDR3: CASSVRDRSSYEQYF
D: TRBD1
V: TRBV9
size: -
J: TRBJ2-7

DNA: TGTGCCACCAGCAAATCTACTGCCAACCCCCAGTACTTC
CDR3: CATSKSTANPQYF
D: -
V: TRBV15
size: -
J: TRBJ2-5

DNA: TGCGCCAGCAGTCTACAATCGGGGGAGCTGTTTTTT
CDR3: CASSLQSGELFF
D: -
V: TRBV5-1
size: many
J: TRBJ2-2

DNA: TGTGCCAGTAGGCGCGGTGGACAGACTAATCAGCCCCAGCATTTT
CDR3: CASRRGGQTNQPQHF
D: -
V: TRBV19
size: -
J: TRBJ1-5

DNA: TGTGCCAGCAGTGAATTCAGGGATCAAGAGACCCAGTACTTC
CDR3: CASSEFRDQETQYF
D: -
V: TRBV2
size: many
J: TRBJ2-5

DNA: TGTGCCAGCAGCTTAGTAGGACAGGGAGATTCGCCATATGGCTACACCTTC
CDR3: CASSLVGQGDSPYGYTF
D: TRBD1
V: TRBV7-9
size: many
J: TRBJ1-2

DNA: TGTGCCATCAGTGAGTCTAGGCGGGGGGCGTCTCCGGATGAGCAGTTCTTC
CDR3: CAISESRRGASPDEQFF
D: TRBD2
V: TRBV10-3
size: many
J: TRBJ2-1

DNA: TGTGCCAGCAGCCAAGATCCTACCTTGAACACTGAAGCTTTCTTT
CDR3: CASSQDPTLNTEAFF
D: -
V: TRBV4-2
size: many
J: TRBJ1-1

DNA: TGTGCCAGCAGCAACGGGGGGCCAAGCACAGATACGCAGTATTTT
CDR3: CASSNGGPSTDTQYF
D: -
V: TRBV7-2
size: many
J: TRBJ2-3

DNA: TGTGCCAGCAGCTCAGGAGGCTATAATTCACCCCTCCACTTT
CDR3: CASSSGGYNSPLHF
D: -
V: TRBV7-2
size: many
J: TRBJ1-6

DNA: TGTGCCAGCAGCTTCGACAGCCCGAACACTGAAGCTTTCTTT
CDR3: CASSFDSPNTEAFF
D: -
V: TRBV13
size: many
J: TRBJ1-1

DNA: TGTGCCAGCTTGGGTGGGGGTTACCCTTACAATGAGCAGTTCTTC
CDR3: CASLGGGYPYNEQFF
D: -
V: TRBV5-6
size: many
J: TRBJ2-1

DNA: TGTGCCAGCAGCTTTTGGACTAGCGGGTCCCTACGGGAGGAGACCCAGTACTTC
CDR3: CASSFWTSGSLREETQYF
D: TRBD2
V: TRBV7-2
size: few
J: TRBJ2-5

DNA: TGTGCCAGCAGCTTAGGGGGAACCAACACTGAAGCTTTCTTT
CDR3: CASSLGGTNTEAFF
D: -
V: TRBV11-2
size: many
J: TRBJ1-1

DNA: TGTGCCAGCAGCCCCCGGACAGTGCGGGGTGAGGGCACTGAAGCTTTCTTT
CDR3: CASSPRTVRGEGTEAFF
D: -
V: TRBV7-3
size: few
J: TRBJ1-1

DNA: TGTGCCAGCAGTACGGGACAGAATCAGCCCCAGCATTTT
CDR3: CASSTGQNQPQHF
D: TRBD1
V: TRBV6-5
size: -
J: TRBJ1-5

DNA: TGTGCCAGCAGTTACTCGAGGGGGGACTGGAATGAGCAGTTCTTC
CDR3: CASSYSRGDWNEQFF
D: -
V: TRBV6-2/TRBV6-3
size: -
J: TRBJ2-1

DNA: TGTGCCAGCAGCCTCAAGGGACAAAACACTGAAGCTTTCTTT
CDR3: CASSLKGQNTEAFF
D: -
V: TRBV5-4
size: many
J: TRBJ1-1

DNA: TGTGCCAGCAGTCTCCCTAATATCCGAACTGAAGCTTTCTTT
CDR3: CASSLPNIRTEAFF
D: -
V: TRBV28
size: many
J: TRBJ1-1

DNA: TGTGCCAGCGGAATCCCGGGACTAGCGGGGGGGCCGGGCACAGATACGCAGTATTTT
CDR3: CASGIPGLAGGPGTDTQYF
D: TRBD2
V: TRBV27
size: many
J: TRBJ2-3

DNA: TGCAGTGCTAGGTCCAGTACTAATGAAAAACTGTTTTTT
CDR3: CSARSSTNEKLFF
D: -
V: TRBV20-1
size: many
J: TRBJ1-4

DNA: TGTGCCAGCAGTGCCCCCGTAGGAGGGTGGACAGATACGCAGTATTTT
CDR3: CASSAPVGGWTDTQYF
D: -
V: TRBV12-3/TRBV12-4
size: many
J: TRBJ2-3

DNA: TGTGCCAGCAGGCCGGGTTTCGGTGGCGAGCAGTACTTC
CDR3: CASRPGFGGEQYF
D: -
V: TRBV12-3/TRBV12-4
size: -
J: TRBJ2-7

DNA: TGTGCCAGCAGCCTAGGACTAGCGGGCTCCTACAATGAGCAGTTCTTC
CDR3: CASSLGLAGSYNEQFF
D: TRBD2
V: TRBV5-6
size: many
J: TRBJ2-1

DNA: TGTGCCAGCAGTTTTCAGGCCTATGGCTACACCTTC
CDR3: CASSFQAYGYTF
D: -
V: TRBV12-3/TRBV12-4
size: many
J: TRBJ1-2

DNA: TGTGCCAGCAGCAGACTAACAGTCCCTGAAGCTTTCTTT
CDR3: CASSRLTVPEAFF
D: -
V: TRBV12-3/TRBV12-4
size: many
J: TRBJ1-1

DNA: TGCAGTGCTACGACGGTGAACACCGGGGAGCTGTTTTTT
CDR3: CSATTVNTGELFF
D: -
V: TRBV20-1
size: many
J: TRBJ2-2

DNA: TGTGCCAGCAGCGTAGACAATTCTTTCACAGATACGCAGTATTTT
CDR3: CASSVDNSFTDTQYF
D: -
V: TRBV9
size: many
J: TRBJ2-3

DNA: TGTGCCACCAGCGCCGGGCTGGGCCATTCACCCCTCCACTTT
CDR3: CATSAGLGHSPLHF
D: -
V: TRBV24-1
size: -
J: TRBJ1-6

DNA: TGTGCCAGCACCTCAAGCGTACCAGGGGATGGTACGCAGTATTTT
CDR3: CASTSSVPGDGTQYF
D: -
V: TRBV3-1
size: many
J: TRBJ2-3

DNA: TGTGCTAGCAGCCGCAGGGAGGTCGGGGAGCTGTTTTTT
CDR3: CASSRREVGELFF
D: -
V: TRBV7-7
size: many
J: TRBJ2-2

DNA: TGCAGTGCTAGATCGGGGGCTTCTGGGGCCAACGTCCTGACTTTC
CDR3: CSARSGASGANVLTF
D: -
V: TRBV20-1
size: many
J: TRBJ2-6

DNA: TGCAGTGCATCCTCCTCCGGGGGGGCCGGGGTAGATACGCAGTATTTT
CDR3: CSASSSGGAGVDTQYF
D: TRBD2
V: TRBV20-1
size: many
J: TRBJ2-3

DNA: TGTGCCACCCTGGACAGGGGAAGCAATCAGCCCCAGCATTTT
CDR3: CATLDRGSNQPQHF
D: TRBD1
V: TRBV15
size: many
J: TRBJ1-5

DNA: TGTGCCACCAGTGATTTCGCGCAGGGGACAGATACGCAGTATTTT
CDR3: CATSDFAQGTDTQYF
D: -
V: TRBV24-1
size: many
J: TRBJ2-3

DNA: TGTGCCACCAGCACGGACAGGCGCACAGATACGCAGTATTTT
CDR3: CATSTDRRTDTQYF
D: TRBD1
V: TRBV15
size: many
J: TRBJ2-3